This T cell receptor (beta chain) is from a study of blood T cell repertoires in COVID-19. Study processing details: Amplified reference gene primers provided the basis for estimating nucleated cell counts. This table comes from immunoSEQ multiplex PCR, and its TCRdb copy is limited to in-frame clones, with some not included. The DNA was the basis for D and trimming; V, J and clone size are from that table. The sample lists nearly 200,000 clones; about 88% were seen once. The CDR3 has 12 residues. Germline V gene sequence: CDR1 MDHEN, CDR2 SYDVKM. V was clipped by 3 bases and J by 5 bases, with 7 bases between them.

The sequence came from a woman between 40 and 55 years old who had recovered from COVID-19. The specimen sequenced was peripheral blood. This chain links TRBV28 with TRBJ1-2; D not resolved. CDR3 loop: CASSLADYGYTF. In nucleotides, the CDR3 is TGTGCCAGCAGTTTGGCCGATTATGGCTACACCTTC.